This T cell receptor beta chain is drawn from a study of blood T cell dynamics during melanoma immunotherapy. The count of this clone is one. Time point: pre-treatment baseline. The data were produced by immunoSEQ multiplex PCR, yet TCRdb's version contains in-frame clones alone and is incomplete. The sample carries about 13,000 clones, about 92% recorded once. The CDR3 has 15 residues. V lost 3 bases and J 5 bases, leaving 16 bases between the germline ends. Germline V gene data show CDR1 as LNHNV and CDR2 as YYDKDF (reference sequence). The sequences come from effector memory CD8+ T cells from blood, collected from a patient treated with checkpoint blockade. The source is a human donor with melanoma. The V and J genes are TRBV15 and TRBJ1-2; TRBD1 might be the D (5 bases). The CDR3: CATSSPSGVRYGYTF. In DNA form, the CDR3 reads TGTGCCACCAGCAGTCCCTCGGGGGTTAGGTATGGCTACACCTTC.